The T cell receptor (beta chain) described here comes from a study of shared clonotypes between healthy human individuals (dated by TCRdb to 2020 to 2022). Looking at the study overall: The cohort included a few men and a couple of women between 18 and 49 years of age. For each donor, CD4 naive and CD4 memory were each given three plates, CD8 naive was given two plates, and CD8 memory was given one plate. To estimate repertoire size and how much clonotypes are shared between individuals, the study performed deep sequencing of blood TCR repertoires from roughly five healthy adults. Different laboratories and diverse techniques were used to prepare libraries and sequence TCR repertoires, to increase sequencing depth and limit assay-specific biases. Between about 0.85 and 9.5 billion PBMCs per donor were obtained by leukapheresis.

The CDR3, from cysteine to phenylalanine, totals 12 residues. Only the CDR3 portion is preserved as DNA: 36 bases, with reading frame beginning at the first base. For CDR1 and CDR2, the germline V gene lists SNHLY and FYNNEI. V drops 8 bases and J drops 6 bases, leaving 12 bases in between. About this clone: Its antigen is still unknown. No qualities accompany the bases; no much larger clone lies one base away.

The donors were healthy, HIV-negative adults who had no recently reported acute infections or vaccinations. Only Caucasian adults living in Nashville, Tennessee, USA were represented among the donors. CD8 memory samples were composed of magnetically selected CD45RO+ cells combined with CCR7-negative CD45RA+ effector memory (TemRA) cells. Blood was obtained by leukapheresis, after which PBMCs were separated by Ficoll-Histopaque density gradient centrifugation and cryopreserved in liquid nitrogen vapor phase. Analytical flow cytometry was used to check the purity and quantity of each magnetically sorted T cell population. Genomic DNA was isolated from each sorted fraction and quantified by UV absorbance on a Nanodrop 2000c. Using the deep immunoSEQ assay, TCR CDR3 regions were amplified from genomic DNA by multiplex PCR. Extracted genomic DNA from each cell subset was distributed evenly across all wells of several immunoSEQ 96-well plates, and each plate was treated as a replicate. For sorted subsets, approximately 190 ng genomic DNA, equal to tens of thousands of T cell genomes, was loaded into each replicate PCR. Purified libraries were quantified with a Qubit 3.0 fluorometer, sized on a Bioanalyzer 2100, and re-quantified with the KAPA Library Quantification kit. Every immunoSEQ 96-well plate was sequenced on a separate single-read 150-cycle Illumina NextSeq 550 flow cell. Per the authors' processing: Because only junctional sequences without quality scores were contained in the immunoSEQ output, filtering matching that applied to full-length reads could not be performed. Sequences were annotated with PyIR, a Python wrapper for IgBLAST v1.9, using IMGT germline references to assign V/J genes and CDR3. Reads with weak V/J assignments (E-value above 1e-6), missing CDR3, stop codons, out-of-frame junctions, or ambiguous translated residues were removed. V3J clonotypes were defined as sequences sharing the same inferred V gene, J gene, and CDR3 amino acid sequence. To compute the percentage overlap between repertoires, the number of shared unique clonotypes was divided by the size of the smaller repertoire. RTK rarefaction, the Chao1 estimator, and Recon v2.1 estimates of unobserved clonotypes were used to assess repertoire richness. For all TCRbeta clonotypes obtained by the gDNA method from a handful of donors, generation probabilities were computed with OLGA. What TCRdb holds here is the immuneACCESS table cut down to in-frame rearrangements. Part of the clones is not present; checked against another copy, under half of the missing clones reflect an unresolved V gene, and the others are unexplained. From that table come the V and J calls and clone size; the DNA was used to work out D and trimming. The sample profile shows about 380,000 clones; 96% of them were found once. The top ten clones comprise approximately 0.32% of the sample.

General findings and caveats noted by the study authors: Because the study included a small number of donors, the genetic and exposure-history diversity represented was limited. Incomplete sequencing was indicated by rarefaction of sorted-subset datasets, despite the large sequencing depth. Across a few donors, about 5.2% of naive CD4, approximately 3.6% of naive CD8, under 2.5% of memory CD4, and 0.4% of memory CD8 clonotypes were shared. Naive subsets generally had larger estimated clonotype richness than memory subsets. Based on pairwise subsampling, the degree of clonotype sharing among donors was expected to be affected by sequencing depth. Sampling was limited to blood, and TCR repertoires in tissue likely differ from TCR repertoires in blood. Compared with non-shared clonotypes, clonotypes shared by all four sorted-subset donors had higher generation probabilities.

The chain is made from TRBV2 and TRBJ2-3; a tentative D call is TRBD2 (6 bases match). The TCR comes from a man younger than 45 in good health. The sample consisted of memory CD8+ T cells sorted from blood. What the cell subset or site label conveys for this sample: CD45RO+ cells pooled with CCR7-negative TemRA cells. The DNA sequence is TGTGCCAGCGGTGGGCTAGCGGATACGCAGTATTTT. Its protein reads: CASGGLADTQYF.